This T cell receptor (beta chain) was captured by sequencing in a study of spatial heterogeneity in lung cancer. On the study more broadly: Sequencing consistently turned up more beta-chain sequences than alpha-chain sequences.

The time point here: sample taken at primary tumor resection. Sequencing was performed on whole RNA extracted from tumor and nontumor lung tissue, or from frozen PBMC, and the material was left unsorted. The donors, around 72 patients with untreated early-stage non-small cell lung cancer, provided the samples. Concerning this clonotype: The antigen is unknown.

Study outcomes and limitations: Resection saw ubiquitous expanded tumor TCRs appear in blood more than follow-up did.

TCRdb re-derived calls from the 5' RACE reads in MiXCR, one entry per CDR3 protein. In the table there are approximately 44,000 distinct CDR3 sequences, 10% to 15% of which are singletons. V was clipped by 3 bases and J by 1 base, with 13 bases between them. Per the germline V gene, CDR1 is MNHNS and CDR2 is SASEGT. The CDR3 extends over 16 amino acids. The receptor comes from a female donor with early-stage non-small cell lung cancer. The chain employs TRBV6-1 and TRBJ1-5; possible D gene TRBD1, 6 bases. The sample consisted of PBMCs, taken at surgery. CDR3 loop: CASSERGTPSNQPQHF. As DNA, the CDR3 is TGTGCCAGCAGTGAGCGGGGGACACCGAGCAATCAGCCCCAGCATTTT.